This entry features one TCR beta chain sequence. As yet, its antigen is unknown. The data were taken from a study of cytomegalovirus exposure and HLA in healthy donors. Findings and limits, study-wide: In vitro work confirmed that a few CMV-associated chains recognize CMV antigens. Researchers reportedly found TCR beta sequences accurately predicted most subjects' HLA-A and HLA-B alleles.

PCR was performed using 60 Vbeta and 13 Jbeta primers. TCRdb keeps only in-frame clones here, not all; method: immunoSEQ multiplex PCR. This table has more than 100,000 clones, 15% appearing once. Germline V gene sequence: CDR1 LNHDA, CDR2 SQIVND (reference sequence). This CDR3 contains 15 residues. J was trimmed by 2 bases and V by 2 bases; bases with no gene match: 4. The rearrangement links TRBV19 to TRBJ2-7; 9 bases are shared with TRBD1. This TCR came from a woman in her late teens or twenties in good health and CMV-seronegative. Sample: PBMCs. CDR3 in amino acids: CASSISGTGTYEQYF. CDR3 bases: TGTGCCAGTAGTATATCAGGGACAGGGACCTACGAGCAGTACTTC.